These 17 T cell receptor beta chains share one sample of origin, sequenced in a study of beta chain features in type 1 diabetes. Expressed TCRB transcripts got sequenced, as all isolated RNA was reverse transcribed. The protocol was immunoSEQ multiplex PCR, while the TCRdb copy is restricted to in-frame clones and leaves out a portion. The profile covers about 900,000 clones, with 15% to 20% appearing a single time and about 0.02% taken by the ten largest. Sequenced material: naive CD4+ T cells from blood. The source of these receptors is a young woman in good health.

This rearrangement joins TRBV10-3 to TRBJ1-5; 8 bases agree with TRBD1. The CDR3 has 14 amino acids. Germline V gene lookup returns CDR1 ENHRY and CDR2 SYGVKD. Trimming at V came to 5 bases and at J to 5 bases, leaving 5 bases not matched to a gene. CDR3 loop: CAISTGQGDQPQHF. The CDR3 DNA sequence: TGTGCCATCAGTACCGGACAGGGAGATCAGCCCCAGCATTTT.

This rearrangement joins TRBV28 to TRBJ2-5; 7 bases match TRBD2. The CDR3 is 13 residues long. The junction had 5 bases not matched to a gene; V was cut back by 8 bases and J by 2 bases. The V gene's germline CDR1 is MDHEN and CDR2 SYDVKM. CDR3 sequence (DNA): TGTGCCAGCGGGAGGGTATCGCAAGAGACCCAGTACTTC. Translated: CASGRVSQETQYF.

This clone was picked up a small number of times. CDR3 amino acids: CASSLARDRGTIYF. Here the CDR3 DNA reads TGTGCCAGCAGCTTAGCCCGGGACAGGGGAACCATATATTTT. V is TRBV7-9 and J is TRBJ1-3, with 10 bases that match TRBD1. The CDR3 contains 14 residues. V lost 0 bases and J lost 10; bases outside the gene matches: 3. Per the germline V gene, CDR1 is SEHNR and CDR2 is FQNEAQ (reference sequence).

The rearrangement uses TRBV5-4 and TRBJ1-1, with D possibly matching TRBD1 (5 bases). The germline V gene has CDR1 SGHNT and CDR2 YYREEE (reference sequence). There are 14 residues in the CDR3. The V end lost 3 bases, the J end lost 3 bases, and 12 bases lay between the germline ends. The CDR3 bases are TGTGCCAGCAGCTCGGGGACGGGCCACACTGAAGCTTTCTTT. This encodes CASSSGTGHTEAFF.

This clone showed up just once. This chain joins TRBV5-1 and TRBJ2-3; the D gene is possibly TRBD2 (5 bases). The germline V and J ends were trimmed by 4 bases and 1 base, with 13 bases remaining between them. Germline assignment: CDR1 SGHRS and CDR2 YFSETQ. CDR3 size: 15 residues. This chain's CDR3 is CASSPPRGRTDTQYF. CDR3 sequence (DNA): TGCGCCAGCAGCCCCCCGCGCGGGCGCACAGATACGCAGTATTTT.

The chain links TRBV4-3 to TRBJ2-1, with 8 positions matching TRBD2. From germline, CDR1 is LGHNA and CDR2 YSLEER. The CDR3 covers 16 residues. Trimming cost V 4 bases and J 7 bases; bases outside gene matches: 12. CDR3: CASSPMRLASSNEQFF. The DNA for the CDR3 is TGCGCCAGCAGCCCCATGAGACTAGCGTCATCGAATGAGCAGTTCTTC.

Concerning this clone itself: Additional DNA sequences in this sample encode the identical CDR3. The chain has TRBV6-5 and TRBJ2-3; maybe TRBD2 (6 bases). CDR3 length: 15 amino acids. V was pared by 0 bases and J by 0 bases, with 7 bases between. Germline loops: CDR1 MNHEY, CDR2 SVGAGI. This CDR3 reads CASSYSSGSTDTQYF. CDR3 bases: TGTGCCAGCAGTTACTCTAGCGGAAGCACAGATACGCAGTATTTT.

The CDR3: CASSVGTGVYEQYF. The CDR3 nucleotides are TGTGCCAGCAGCGTCGGGACAGGAGTCTACGAGCAGTACTTC. The chain joins TRBV5-4 to TRBJ2-7; 8 bases are a match to TRBD1. Losses at the gene ends were 4 bases for V and 3 bases for J; bases not matched to a gene: 6. The CDR3 has 14 amino acids. CDR1 is SGHNT, CDR2 YYREEE, per germline (reference sequence).

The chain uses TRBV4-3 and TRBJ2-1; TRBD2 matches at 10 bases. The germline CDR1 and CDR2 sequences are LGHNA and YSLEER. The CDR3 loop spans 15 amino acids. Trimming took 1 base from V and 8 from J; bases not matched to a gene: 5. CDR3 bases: TGCGCCAGCAGCCAAGGAAGCGGGAGGGCCCATGAGCAGTTCTTC. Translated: CASSQGSGRAHEQFF.

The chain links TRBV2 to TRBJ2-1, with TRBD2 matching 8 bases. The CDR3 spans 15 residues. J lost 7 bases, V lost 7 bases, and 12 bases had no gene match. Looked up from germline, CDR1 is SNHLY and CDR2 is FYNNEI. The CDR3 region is CASILSGSRSNEQFF. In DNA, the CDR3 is TGTGCCAGCATCTTGAGCGGGAGCCGGTCAAATGAGCAGTTCTTC.

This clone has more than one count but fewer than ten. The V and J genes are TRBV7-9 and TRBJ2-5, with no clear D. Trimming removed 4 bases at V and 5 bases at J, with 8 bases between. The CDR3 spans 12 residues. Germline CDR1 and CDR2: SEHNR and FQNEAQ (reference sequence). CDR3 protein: CASSSLSETQYF. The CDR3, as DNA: TGTGCCAGCAGCTCTCTCTCGGAGACCCAGTACTTC.

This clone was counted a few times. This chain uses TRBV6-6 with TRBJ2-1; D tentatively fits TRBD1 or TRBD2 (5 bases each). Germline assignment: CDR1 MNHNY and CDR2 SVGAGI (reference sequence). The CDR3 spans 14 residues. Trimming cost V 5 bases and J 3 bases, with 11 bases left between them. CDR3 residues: CASSRGDGYNEQFF. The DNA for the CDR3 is TGTGCCAGCAGTAGAGGGGACGGCTACAATGAGCAGTTCTTC.

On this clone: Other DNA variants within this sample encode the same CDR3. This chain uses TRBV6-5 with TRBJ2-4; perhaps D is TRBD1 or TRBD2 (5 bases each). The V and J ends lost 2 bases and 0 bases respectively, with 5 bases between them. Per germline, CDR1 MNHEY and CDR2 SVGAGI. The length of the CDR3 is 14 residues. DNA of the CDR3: TGTGCCAGCAGTTACGGGGGAGCCAAAAACATTCAGTACTTC. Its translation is CASSYGGAKNIQYF.

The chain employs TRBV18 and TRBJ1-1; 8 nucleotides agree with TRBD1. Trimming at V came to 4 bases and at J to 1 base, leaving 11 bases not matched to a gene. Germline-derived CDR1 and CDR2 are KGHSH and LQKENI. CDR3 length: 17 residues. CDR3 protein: CASSLTRIGTGNTEAFF. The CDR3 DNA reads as TGTGCCAGCTCACTCACCCGAATCGGGACAGGGAACACTGAAGCTTTCTTT.

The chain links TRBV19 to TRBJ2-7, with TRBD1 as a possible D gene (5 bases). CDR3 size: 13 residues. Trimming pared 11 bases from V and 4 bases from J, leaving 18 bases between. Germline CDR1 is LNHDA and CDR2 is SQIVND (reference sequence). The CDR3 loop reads CAGADREVYEQYF. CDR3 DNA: TGTGCCGGCGCAGACAGAGAAGTGTACGAGCAGTACTTC.

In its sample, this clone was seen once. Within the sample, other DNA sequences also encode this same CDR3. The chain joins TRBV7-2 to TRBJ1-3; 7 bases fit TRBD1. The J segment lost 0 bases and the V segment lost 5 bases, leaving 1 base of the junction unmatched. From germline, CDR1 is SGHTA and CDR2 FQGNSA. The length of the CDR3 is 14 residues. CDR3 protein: CASSRDSSGNTIYF. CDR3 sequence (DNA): TGTGCCAGCAGCCGGGACAGCTCTGGAAACACCATATATTTT. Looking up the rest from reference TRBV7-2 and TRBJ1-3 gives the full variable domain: GAGVSQSPSNKVTEKGKDVELRCDPISGHTALYWYRQSLGQGLEFLIYFQGNSAPDKSGLPSDRFSAERTGGSVSTLTIQRTQQEDSAVYLCASSRDSSGNTIYFGEGSWLTVV.

CDR3 sequence reads: CASSPLPGTQAYEQYF. CDR3 nucleotides: TGTGCCAGCAGTCCACTCCCCGGGACACAAGCCTACGAGCAGTACTTC. The chain combines TRBV28 with TRBJ2-7, with a tentative D call TRBD1 (6 bases). The CDR3 covers 16 residues. V was pared by 5 bases and J by 2 bases, with 19 bases between. Germline CDR1 and CDR2: MDHEN and SYDVKM.